These T cell receptor beta chains were read from a single sample in a study of cytomegalovirus exposure and HLA in healthy donors. TCRdb's table, derived via immunoSEQ multiplex PCR, lists solely in-frame clones and lacks some. The sample has 120,000 or so clones; 17% are singletons. The material sequenced was PBMCs. The receptor set was obtained from a female donor in good health and CMV-seropositive. The CDR3 runs from the conserved cysteine through the conserved F or W. A D gene is named only where the DNA matches it firmly. Only part of the rows carry a size: once, few, many, or a class if the clone is expanded.

size | J | D | V | CDR3 | DNA
few | TRBJ2-5 | - | TRBV5-3 | CARSLLEGEETQYF | TGTGCCAGAAGCTTGTTGGAGGGAGAGGAGACCCAGTACTTC
- | TRBJ2-3 | TRBD2 | TRBV7-2 | CASSLVLGTRTDTQYF | TGTGCCAGCAGCTTAGTGCTAGGGACTAGAACAGATACGCAGTATTTT
few | TRBJ1-2 | TRBD1 | TRBV19 | CASTPGGTGANYGYTF | TGTGCCAGTACCCCCGGCGGGACAGGGGCCAACTATGGCTACACCTTC
- | TRBJ2-7 | - | TRBV5-6 | CASSPQTRGGYEQYF | TGTGCCAGCAGCCCACAGACTAGGGGGGGCTACGAGCAGTACTTC
- | TRBJ1-5 | - | TRBV19 | CASRMGGAYSNQPQHF | TGTGCCAGTAGAATGGGAGGGGCGTATAGCAATCAGCCCCAGCATTTT
few | TRBJ2-2 | TRBD2 | TRBV5-3 | CARSFRRLAGVEGGRELFF | TGTGCCAGAAGCTTCCGAAGACTAGCGGGAGTTGAAGGGGGCCGGGAGCTGTTTTTT
- | TRBJ2-2 | TRBD1 | TRBV6-1 | CAAGGQGTNTGELFF | TGTGCCGCGGGCGGACAGGGGACAAACACCGGGGAGCTGTTTTTT
once | TRBJ2-7 | - | TRBV21-1 | CASSRRDREYEQYF | TGTGCCAGCAGCCGCCGGGACAGGGAATACGAGCAGTACTTC
- | TRBJ1-1 | - | TRBV28 | CASRVRTAEAFF | TGTGCCAGCAGAGTCCGAACGGCTGAAGCTTTCTTT
few | TRBJ2-3 | TRBD2 | TRBV2 | CASSSPHTSGPSTDTQYF | TGTGCCAGCAGTTCCCCACATACTAGCGGTCCCAGCACAGATACGCAGTATTTT